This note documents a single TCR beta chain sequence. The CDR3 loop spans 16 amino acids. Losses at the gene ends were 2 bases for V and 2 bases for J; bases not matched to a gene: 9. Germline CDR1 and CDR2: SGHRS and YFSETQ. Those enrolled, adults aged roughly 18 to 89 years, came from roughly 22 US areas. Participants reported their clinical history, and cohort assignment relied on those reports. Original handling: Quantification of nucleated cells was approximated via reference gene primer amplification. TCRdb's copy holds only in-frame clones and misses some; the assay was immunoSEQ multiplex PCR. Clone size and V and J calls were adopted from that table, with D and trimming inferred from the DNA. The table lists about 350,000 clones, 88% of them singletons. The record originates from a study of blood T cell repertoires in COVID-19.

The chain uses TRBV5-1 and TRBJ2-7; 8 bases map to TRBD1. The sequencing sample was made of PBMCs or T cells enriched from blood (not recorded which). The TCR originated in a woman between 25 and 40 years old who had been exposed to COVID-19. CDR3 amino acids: CASSFTAGGDAYEQYF. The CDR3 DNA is TGCGCCAGCAGCTTCACGGCAGGGGGCGACGCCTACGAGCAGTACTTC. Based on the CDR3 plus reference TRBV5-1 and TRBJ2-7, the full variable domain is KAGVTQTPRYLIKTRGQQVTLSCSPISGHRSVSWYQQTPGQGLQFLFEYFSETQRNKGNFPGRFSGRQFSNSRSEMNVSTLELGDSALYLCASSFTAGGDAYEQYFGPGTRLTVT.